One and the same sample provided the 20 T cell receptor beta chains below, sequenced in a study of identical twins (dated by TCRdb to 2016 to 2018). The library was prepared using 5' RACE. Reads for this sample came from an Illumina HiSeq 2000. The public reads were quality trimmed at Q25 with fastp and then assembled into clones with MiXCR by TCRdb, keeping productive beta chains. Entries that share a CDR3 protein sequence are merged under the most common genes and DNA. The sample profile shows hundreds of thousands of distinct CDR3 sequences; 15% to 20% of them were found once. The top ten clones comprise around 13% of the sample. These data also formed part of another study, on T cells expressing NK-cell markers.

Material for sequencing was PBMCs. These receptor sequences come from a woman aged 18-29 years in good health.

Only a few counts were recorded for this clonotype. CDR3 DNA: TGTGCCAGCAGTTGGTCAAGTGAGCAGTTCTTC. This codes for CASSWSSEQFF. The chain combines TRBV6-2 or TRBV6-3 with TRBJ2-1, with D unclear. This CDR3 is built from 11 residues. CDR1 and CDR2 from the germline V gene are MNHEY and SVGEGT. V was cut by 4 bases and J by 9 bases, with 7 bases left in between.

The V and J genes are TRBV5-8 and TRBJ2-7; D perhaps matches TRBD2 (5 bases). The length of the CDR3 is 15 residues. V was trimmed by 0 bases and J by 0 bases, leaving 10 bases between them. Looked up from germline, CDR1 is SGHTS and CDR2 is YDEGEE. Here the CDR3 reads CASSLERESSYEQYF. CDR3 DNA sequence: TGTGCCAGCAGCTTGGAGAGGGAATCCTCCTACGAGCAGTACTTC.

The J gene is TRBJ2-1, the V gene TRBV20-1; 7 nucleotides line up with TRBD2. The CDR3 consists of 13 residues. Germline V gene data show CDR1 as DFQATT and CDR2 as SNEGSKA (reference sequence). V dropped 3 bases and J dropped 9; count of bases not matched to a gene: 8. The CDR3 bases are TGCAGTGCTAGTGGTGGGGGGGGGATTGAGCAGTTCTTC. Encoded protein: CSASGGGGIEQFF.

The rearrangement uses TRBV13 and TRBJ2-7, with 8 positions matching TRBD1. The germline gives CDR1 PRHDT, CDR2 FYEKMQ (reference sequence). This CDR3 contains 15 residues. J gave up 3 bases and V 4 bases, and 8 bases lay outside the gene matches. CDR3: CASSSNGQGSYEQYF. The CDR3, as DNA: TGTGCCAGCAGCTCCAACGGACAGGGTAGCTACGAGCAGTACTTC.

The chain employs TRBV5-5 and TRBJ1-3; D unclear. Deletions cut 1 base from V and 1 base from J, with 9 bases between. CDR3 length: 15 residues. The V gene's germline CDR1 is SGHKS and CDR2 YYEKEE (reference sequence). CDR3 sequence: CASSLWHGSGNTIYF. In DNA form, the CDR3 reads TGTGCCAGCAGCTTGTGGCACGGGTCTGGAAACACCATATATTTT.

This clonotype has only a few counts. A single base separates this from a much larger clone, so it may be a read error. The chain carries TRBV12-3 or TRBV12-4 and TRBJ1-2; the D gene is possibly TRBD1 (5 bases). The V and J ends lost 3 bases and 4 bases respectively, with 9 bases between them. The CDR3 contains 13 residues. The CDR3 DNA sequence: TGTGCCAGCAGTTTGGCAGGGACCTATGGCTACACCTTC. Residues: CASSLAGTYGYTF.

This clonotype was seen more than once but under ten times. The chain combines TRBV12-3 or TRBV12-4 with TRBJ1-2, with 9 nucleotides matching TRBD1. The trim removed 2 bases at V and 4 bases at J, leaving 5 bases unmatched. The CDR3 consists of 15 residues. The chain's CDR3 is CASSLRTGVSYGYTF. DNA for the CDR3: TGTGCCAGCAGTTTAAGGACAGGGGTCAGCTATGGCTACACCTTC.

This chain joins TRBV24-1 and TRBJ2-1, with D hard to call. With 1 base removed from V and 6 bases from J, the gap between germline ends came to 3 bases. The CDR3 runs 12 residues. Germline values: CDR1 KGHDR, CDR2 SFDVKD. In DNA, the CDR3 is TGTGCCACCAGTGATTTTGGCAATGAGCAGTTCTTC. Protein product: CATSDFGNEQFF.

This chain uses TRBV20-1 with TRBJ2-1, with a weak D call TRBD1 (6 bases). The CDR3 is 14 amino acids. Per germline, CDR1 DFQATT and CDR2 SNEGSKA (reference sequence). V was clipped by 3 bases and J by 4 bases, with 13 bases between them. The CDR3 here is CSASGTPLYNEQFF. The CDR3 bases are TGCAGTGCTAGCGGGACACCGCTATACAATGAGCAGTTCTTC.

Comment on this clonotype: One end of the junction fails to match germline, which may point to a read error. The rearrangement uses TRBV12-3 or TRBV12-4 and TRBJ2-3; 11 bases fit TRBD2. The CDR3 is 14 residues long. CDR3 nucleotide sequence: TGTGCCAGCAGATTAGCGGGGGGGCAACATACGCAGTATTTT. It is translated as CASRLAGGQHTQYF.

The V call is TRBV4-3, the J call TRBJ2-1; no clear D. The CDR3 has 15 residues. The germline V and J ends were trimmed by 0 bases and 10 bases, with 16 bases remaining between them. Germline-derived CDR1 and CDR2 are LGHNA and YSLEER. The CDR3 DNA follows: TGCGCCAGCAGCCAAGATCTGTCTAGGGTTGAGGAGCAGTTCTTC. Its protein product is CASSQDLSRVEEQFF.

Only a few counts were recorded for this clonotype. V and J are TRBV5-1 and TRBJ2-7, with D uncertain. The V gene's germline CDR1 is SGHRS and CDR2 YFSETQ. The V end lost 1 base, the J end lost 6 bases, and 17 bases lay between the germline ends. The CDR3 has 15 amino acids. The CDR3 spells CASSLYTTTKGEQYF. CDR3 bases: TGCGCCAGCAGCTTGTACACCACGACCAAGGGCGAGCAGTACTTC.

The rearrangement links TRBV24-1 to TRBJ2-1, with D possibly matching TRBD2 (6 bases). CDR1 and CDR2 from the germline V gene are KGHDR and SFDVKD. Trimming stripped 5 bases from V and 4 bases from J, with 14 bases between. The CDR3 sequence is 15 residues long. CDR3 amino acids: CATSGGGLAYNEQFF. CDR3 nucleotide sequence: TGTGCCACCAGTGGTGGGGGACTGGCGTACAATGAGCAGTTCTTC.

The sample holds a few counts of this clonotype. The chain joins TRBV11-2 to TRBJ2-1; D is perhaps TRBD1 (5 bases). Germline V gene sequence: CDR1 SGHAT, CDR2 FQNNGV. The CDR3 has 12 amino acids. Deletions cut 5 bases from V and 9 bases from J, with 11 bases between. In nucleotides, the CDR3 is TGTGCCAGCAGCAAAAGCAGGGTTGAGCAGTTCTTC. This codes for CASSKSRVEQFF.

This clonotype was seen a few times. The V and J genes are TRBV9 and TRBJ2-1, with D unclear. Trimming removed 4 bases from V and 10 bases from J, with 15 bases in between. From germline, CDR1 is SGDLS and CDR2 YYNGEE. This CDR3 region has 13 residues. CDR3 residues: CASSPFSGHEQFF. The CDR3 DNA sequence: TGTGCCAGCAGCCCCTTTTCGGGCCACGAGCAGTTCTTC.

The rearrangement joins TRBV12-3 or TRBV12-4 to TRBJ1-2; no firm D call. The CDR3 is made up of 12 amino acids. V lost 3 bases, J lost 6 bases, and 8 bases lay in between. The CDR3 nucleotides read TGTGCCAGCAGTTTTAGCCTCGATGGCTACACCTTC. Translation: CASSFSLDGYTF.

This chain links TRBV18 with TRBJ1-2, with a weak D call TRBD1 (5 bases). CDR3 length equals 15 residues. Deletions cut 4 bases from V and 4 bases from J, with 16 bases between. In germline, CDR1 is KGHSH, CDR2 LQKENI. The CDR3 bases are TGTGCCAGCTCACGTATCGGGGCACTCTTCTATGGCTACACCTTC. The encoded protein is CASSRIGALFYGYTF.

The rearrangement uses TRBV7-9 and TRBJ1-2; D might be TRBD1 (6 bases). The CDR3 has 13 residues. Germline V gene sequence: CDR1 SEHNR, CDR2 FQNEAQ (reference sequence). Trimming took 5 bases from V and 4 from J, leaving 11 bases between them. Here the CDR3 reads CASSEDSPYGYTF. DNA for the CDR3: TGTGCCAGCAGCGAGGACAGTCCCTATGGCTACACCTTC.

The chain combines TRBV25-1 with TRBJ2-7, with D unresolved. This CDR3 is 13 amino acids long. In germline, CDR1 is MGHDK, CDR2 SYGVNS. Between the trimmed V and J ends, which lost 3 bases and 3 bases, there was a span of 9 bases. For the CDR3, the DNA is TGTGCCAGCAGTGAGGCTTTAGTCTACGAGCAGTACTTC. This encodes CASSEALVYEQYF.

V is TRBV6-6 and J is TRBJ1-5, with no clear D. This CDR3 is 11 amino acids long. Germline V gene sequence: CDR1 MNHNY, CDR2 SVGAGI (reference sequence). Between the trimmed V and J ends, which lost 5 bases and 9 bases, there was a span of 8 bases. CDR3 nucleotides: TGTGCCAGCAGTAGCCCGGGGCCCCAGCATTTT. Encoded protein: CASSSPGPQHF.